This entry features one T cell receptor (beta chain) sequence. The antigen remains undetermined. Generated by immunoSEQ multiplex PCR, the TCRdb table keeps only in-frame clones and is missing some. The sample lists around 58,000 clones, 84% occurring once. The source of the sample is a study of T cell responses to AZD1222 COVID-19 vaccine. This CDR3 contains 13 residues. CDR1 MRHNA and CDR2 SNTAGT come from the germline V gene. V lost 2 bases to trimming and J lost 7 bases, with 10 bases between them. Study-level results: Nearly half of spike-specific TCRs reportedly target variant regions that are unmutated in the B.1.351 and B.1.1.7 variants. The donor cohort was predominantly white British with a female majority, and clonal diversity may have been underestimated.

The specimen was peripheral blood, collected on day 0 of AZD1222 vaccination. The sequence derives from an adult in good health. The genes are TRBV6-4 and TRBJ2-3, with D hard to call. The CDR3 protein is CASSDAPGNTQYF. DNA for the CDR3: TGTGCCAGCAGTGACGCGCCGGGCAATACGCAGTATTTT.